This T cell receptor beta chain was recovered during a study of OX40 agonist ivuxolimab in advanced cancers. General study results and limits: The study found that CD8+ T cells averaged more expanded clones than CD4+.

Comment on this clone: Its target is unknown.

Data came from immunoSEQ multiplex PCR; TCRdb stores just in-frame clones and leaves some out. Of about 77,000 clones in the sample, approximately 86% were seen once. Germline V gene lookup returns CDR1 KGHSH and CDR2 LQKENI. This CDR3 has 16 residues. Unmatched junction bases numbered 14, after V lost 1 base and J lost 12 bases. The sequence was obtained from an adult with an advanced solid tumor such as melanoma, head and neck, liver or kidney cancer. The chain uses TRBV18 and TRBJ1-1; the match to TRBD1 covers 10 bases. The sample was CD4+ or CD8+ T cells sorted from blood, taken in a trial of the OX40 agonist ivuxolimab. The CDR3 loop is CASSPQRDRGLSNPFF. In DNA, the CDR3 is TGTGCCAGCTCACCACAGCGGGACAGGGGCCTGAGCAACCCTTTCTTT.